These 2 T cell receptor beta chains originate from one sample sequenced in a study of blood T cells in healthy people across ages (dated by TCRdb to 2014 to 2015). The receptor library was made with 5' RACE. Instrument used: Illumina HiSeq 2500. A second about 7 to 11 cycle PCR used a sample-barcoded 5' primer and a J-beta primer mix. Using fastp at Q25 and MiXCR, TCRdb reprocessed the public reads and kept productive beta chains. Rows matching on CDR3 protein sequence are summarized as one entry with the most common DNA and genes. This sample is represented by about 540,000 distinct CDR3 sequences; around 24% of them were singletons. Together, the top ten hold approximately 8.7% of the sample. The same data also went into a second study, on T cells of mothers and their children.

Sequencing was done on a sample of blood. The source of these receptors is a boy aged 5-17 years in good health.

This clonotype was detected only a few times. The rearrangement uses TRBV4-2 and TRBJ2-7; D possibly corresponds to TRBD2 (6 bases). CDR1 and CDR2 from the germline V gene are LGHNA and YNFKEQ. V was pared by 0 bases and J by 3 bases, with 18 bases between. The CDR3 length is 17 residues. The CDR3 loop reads CASSQDAQRASNYEQYF. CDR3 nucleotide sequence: TGTGCCAGCAGCCAAGACGCCCAGCGGGCAAGCAACTACGAGCAGTACTTC.

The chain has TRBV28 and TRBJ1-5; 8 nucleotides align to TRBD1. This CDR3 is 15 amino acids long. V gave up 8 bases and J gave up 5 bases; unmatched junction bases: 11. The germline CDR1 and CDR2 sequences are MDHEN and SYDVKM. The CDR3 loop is CASGQGMKVDQPQHF. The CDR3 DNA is TGTGCCAGCGGACAGGGTATGAAGGTCGATCAGCCCCAGCATTTT.